One sample yielded the 2 T cell receptor beta chains listed below, sequenced in a study of T cell repertoires in cytomegalovirus infection. No antigen is known for these receptors. TCRdb redid the calling of the reads with MiXCR, one entry per CDR3 protein. The data show some 200,000 distinct CDR3 sequences, 35% to 40% seen once. The sample was CD8+ T cells from cultured PBMCs, taken from culture after CMV antigen stimulation. The receptors shown here come from a human donor in good health (CMV status not recorded). Some clones in this sample may be carry-over from other donors' samples.

This clonotype was recorded once. The V gene is TRBV13, the J gene TRBJ2-7; either TRBD1 or TRBD2 may fit D (5 bases each). V lost 6 bases and J lost 5, with 20 bases in between. CDR1 and CDR2 (germline): PRHDT, FYEKMQ (reference sequence). The CDR3 contains 15 residues. The CDR3 bases are TGTGCCAGCAGGTCCTCCGGGGCCTACGGACACGAGCAGTACTTC. Translation: CASRSSGAYGHEQYF.

This clonotype came up many times. This chain uses TRBV7-9 with TRBJ1-1; D is possibly TRBD1 (6 bases). V was cut by 1 base and J by 4 bases, with 7 bases left in between. In germline, CDR1 is SEHNR, CDR2 FQNEAQ (reference sequence). The CDR3 length is 13 residues. The CDR3 loop is CASSLGTATEAFF. Here the CDR3 DNA reads TGTGCCAGCAGCTTAGGGACAGCCACTGAAGCTTTCTTT.